This paragraph covers one T cell receptor beta chain sequence. Its matching antigen is unknown. Pooled samples include second doses given at about 4 or 12 weeks. The data stem from a study of T cell responses to AZD1222 COVID-19 vaccine. Assay used: immunoSEQ multiplex PCR; TCRdb lists only in-frame clones, some missing. The sample contains under 150,000 clones, roughly 90% of which appear only once. Findings and limits, study-wide: White British ancestry dominated among donors, who included more females, and clonal diversity was possibly underestimated. Repertoire collection took place solely once the T cell response had peaked. The number of AZD1222 recipients seropositive at baseline was only five or six.

The sequences come from peripheral blood, collected 28 days after the second AZD1222 dose. The sequence was collected from an adult who received the AZD1222 COVID-19 vaccine.

DNA for the CDR3: TGTGCCAGCAGCTTGCCGAACCCCGCTGGGGCCAACGTCCTGACTTTC. It codes for CASSLPNPAGANVLTF. This sequence joins TRBV5-6 and TRBJ2-6; D is unclear. The CDR3 covers 16 residues. With 1 base removed from V and 2 bases from J, the gap between germline ends came to 10 bases. Per germline, CDR1 SGHDT and CDR2 YYEEEE.